The rows below give T cell receptor beta chains drawn from one sample of a study of blood T cell repertoires in COVID-19. Assay used: immunoSEQ multiplex PCR; TCRdb lists only in-frame clones, some missing. The data contain about 470,000 clones, about 90% of them singletons. The sequenced sample was PBMCs or T cells enriched from blood (not recorded which). Receptor source: a woman aged 18-29 years who had recovered from COVID-19. Each CDR3 is given with its conserved first and last residue. The D gene is left open where the match is weak. A row's size may be missing; if present it is once, few, many or a size class.

cdr3_aa,cdr3_nt,j_call,v_call,clone_size,d_call
CASSLEGLDTEAFF,TGTGCCAGCAGCTTAGAGGGACTCGACACTGAAGCTTTCTTT,TRBJ1-1,TRBV11-2,NA,NA
CASSPIYIHLDRGTDTQYF,TGTGCCAGCTCACCTATCTATATACACCTGGACAGGGGCACAGATACGCAGTATTTT,TRBJ2-3,TRBV18,NA,TRBD1
CASSWGVGYNEQFF,TGTGCCAGCAGTTGGGGGGTTGGCTACAATGAGCAGTTCTTC,TRBJ2-1,TRBV6-5,NA,NA
CASSLAPVWSGNTIYF,TGTGCCAGCAGCTTAGCTCCGGTTTGGTCTGGAAACACCATATATTTT,TRBJ1-3,TRBV7-2,NA,NA
CASSSDFLEQYF,TGCGCCAGCAGCTCGGACTTCCTCGAGCAGTACTTC,TRBJ2-7,TRBV5-1,NA,NA
CASSPRIRGSETQYF,TGTGCCAGCAGCCCCCGTATCAGGGGGTCAGAGACCCAGTACTTC,TRBJ2-5,TRBV5-8,NA,TRBD1
CASGRGSSNYGYTF,TGTGCCAGTGGTCGCGGCTCCTCTAACTATGGCTACACCTTC,TRBJ1-2,TRBV11-2,NA,NA
CASSMDRANYGYTF,TGTGCCAGCAGCATGGACAGGGCCAACTATGGCTACACCTTC,TRBJ1-2,TRBV7-2,NA,TRBD1
CASSQVAGAPNSPLHF,TGCGCCAGCAGCCAAGTAGCAGGGGCCCCTAATTCACCCCTCCACTTT,TRBJ1-6,TRBV4-1,NA,NA
CASRAQPSATNGYTF,TGTGCCAGCAGAGCGCAACCAAGCGCAACCAATGGCTACACCTTC,TRBJ1-2,TRBV6-5,few,NA
CASRRGQGDGYTF,TGTGCCAGCAGAAGGGGTCAGGGCGATGGCTACACCTTC,TRBJ1-2,TRBV2,few,NA
CASSLTGDLGVEAFF,TGCGCCAGCAGCTTGACCGGGGATCTGGGTGTTGAAGCTTTCTTT,TRBJ1-1,TRBV5-1,NA,NA
CASSFYNTEAFF,TGTGCCAGCAGTTTCTATAACACTGAAGCTTTCTTT,TRBJ1-1,TRBV12-3/TRBV12-4,NA,NA
CAISKSGRGTEAFF,TGTGCCATCAGTAAGTCGGGGCGGGGCACTGAAGCTTTCTTT,TRBJ1-1,TRBV10-3,once,NA
CASSQDLASGGAGKQFF,TGTGCCAGCAGCCAAGATTTGGCTAGCGGGGGGGCCGGTAAGCAGTTCTTC,TRBJ2-1,TRBV3-1/TRBV3-2,NA,TRBD2
CAWSRGRADSPLHF,TGTGCCTGGAGTCGTGGGAGGGCTGATTCACCCCTCCACTTT,TRBJ1-6,TRBV30,NA,NA
CASSLSGTAYYGYTF,TGTGCCAGCAGCTTATCCGGGACAGCCTACTATGGCTACACCTTC,TRBJ1-2,TRBV5-4,NA,TRBD1
CAIRAGVNTGELFF,TGTGCCATCAGGGCAGGTGTAAACACCGGGGAGCTGTTTTTT,TRBJ2-2,TRBV10-3,NA,NA
CASSYNPLRGGMGDTQYF,TGTGCCAGCAGCTACAACCCCTTACGGGGGGGCATGGGAGATACGCAGTATTTT,TRBJ2-3,TRBV7-8,NA,TRBD2
CASGLTGTGWGEAFF,TGCGCCAGCGGACTAACCGGGACAGGATGGGGTGAAGCTTTCTTT,TRBJ1-1,TRBV5-1,NA,TRBD1
CASSLETEAGYTF,TGTGCCAGCAGCTTAGAAACGGAGGCCGGCTACACCTTC,TRBJ1-2,TRBV7-9,few,NA
CASSFRAGNTEAFF,TGTGCCAGCAGCTTTCGGGCGGGGAACACTGAAGCTTTCTTT,TRBJ1-1,TRBV7-2,NA,NA
CASSLPGSPLHF,TGTGCCAGCAGCTTGCCGGGTTCACCCCTCCACTTT,TRBJ1-6,TRBV5-4,NA,NA
CASSPLRIDEGGQPQHF,TGTGCCAGCTCACCACTTAGGATAGATGAGGGGGGGCAGCCCCAGCATTTT,TRBJ1-5,TRBV18,few,NA
CASRNRGQETQYF,TGTGCCAGCAGAAACAGGGGACAAGAGACCCAGTACTTC,TRBJ2-5,TRBV28,NA,TRBD1
CASSHGTGGGQPQHF,TGCGCCAGCAGCCACGGGACAGGGGGCGGACAGCCCCAGCATTTT,TRBJ1-5,TRBV4-1,NA,TRBD1
CASSPLGGGAPSGETQYF,TGTGCCAGCAGTCCCCTCGGCGGGGGGGCCCCATCCGGTGAGACCCAGTACTTC,TRBJ2-5,TRBV2,NA,TRBD2
CASSQARGGAWEQYF,TGTGCCAGCAGCCAAGCGCGGGGCGGGGCTTGGGAGCAGTACTTC,TRBJ2-7,TRBV4-2,NA,NA
CASSIAVRAIGYGYTF,TGTGCCAGTAGTATTGCCGTCAGGGCCATAGGTTATGGCTACACCTTC,TRBJ1-2,TRBV19,NA,NA
CASSFRERGGGYTF,TGTGCCAGCAGCTTCAGGGAAAGGGGGGGTGGCTACACCTTC,TRBJ1-2,TRBV7-2,NA,NA
CASSIGGFVRGQETQYF,TGTGCCAGTAGTATCGGTGGGTTCGTCAGGGGGCAAGAGACCCAGTACTTC,TRBJ2-5,TRBV19,NA,TRBD1
CASLDSGGETQYF,TGTGCCAGCCTTGACTCTGGCGGGGAGACCCAGTACTTC,TRBJ2-5,TRBV25-1,few,NA
CAWEPPYINTEAFF,TGTGCCTGGGAACCCCCTTACATAAACACTGAAGCTTTCTTT,TRBJ1-1,TRBV30,few,NA
CASSDLAGQETQYF,TGTGCCAGCAGTGACCTAGCGGGGCAAGAGACCCAGTACTTC,TRBJ2-5,TRBV6-1,NA,TRBD2
CASSTGDSPLHF,TGTGCCAGCAGCACAGGGGATTCACCCCTCCACTTT,TRBJ1-6,TRBV5-4,NA,TRBD1
CASRSGIYSNQPQHF,TGTGCCAGCAGATCCGGGATCTATAGCAATCAGCCCCAGCATTTT,TRBJ1-5,TRBV6-5,NA,NA
CASVRTGANYGYTF,TGTGCCAGCGTTCGAACAGGAGCTAACTATGGCTACACCTTC,TRBJ1-2,TRBV2,once,NA